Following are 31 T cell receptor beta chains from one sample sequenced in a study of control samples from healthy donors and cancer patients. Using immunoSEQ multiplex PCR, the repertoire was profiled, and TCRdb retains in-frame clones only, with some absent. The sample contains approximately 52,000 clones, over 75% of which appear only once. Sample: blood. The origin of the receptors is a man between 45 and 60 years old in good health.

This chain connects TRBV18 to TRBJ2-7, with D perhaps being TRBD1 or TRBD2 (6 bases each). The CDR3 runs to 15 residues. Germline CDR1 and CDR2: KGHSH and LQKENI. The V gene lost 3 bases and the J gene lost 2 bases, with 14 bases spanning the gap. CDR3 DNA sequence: TGTGCCAGCTCACCCGGGGGCCACCTTACCTACGAGCAGTACTTC. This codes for CASSPGGHLTYEQYF.

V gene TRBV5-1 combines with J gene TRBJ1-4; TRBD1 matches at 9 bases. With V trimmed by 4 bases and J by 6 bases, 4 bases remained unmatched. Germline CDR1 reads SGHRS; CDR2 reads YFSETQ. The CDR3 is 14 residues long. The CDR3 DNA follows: TGCGCCAGCAGCCCACAGGGGGCGGATGAAAAACTGTTTTTT. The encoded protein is CASSPQGADEKLFF. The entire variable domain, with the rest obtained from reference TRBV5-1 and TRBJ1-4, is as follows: KAGVTQTPRYLIKTRGQQVTLSCSPISGHRSVSWYQQTPGQGLQFLFEYFSETQRNKGNFPGRFSGRQFSNSRSEMNVSTLELGDSALYLCASSPQGADEKLFFGSGTQLSVL.

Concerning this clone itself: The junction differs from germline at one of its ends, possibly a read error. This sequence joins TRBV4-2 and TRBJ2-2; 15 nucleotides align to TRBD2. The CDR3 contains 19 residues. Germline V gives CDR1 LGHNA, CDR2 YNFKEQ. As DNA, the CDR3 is TGTGCCAGCAGCCAAGATTTTGGGACTAGCGGGAGGTGGTACCGGGGAGCTGTTTTT. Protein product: CASSQDFGTSGRWYRGAVF.

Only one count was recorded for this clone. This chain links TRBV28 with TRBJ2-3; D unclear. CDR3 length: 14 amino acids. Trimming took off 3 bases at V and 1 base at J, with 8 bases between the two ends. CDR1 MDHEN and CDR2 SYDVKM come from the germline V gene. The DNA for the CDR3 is TGTGCCAGCAGTTTTATTTCGGGCACAGATACGCAGTATTTT. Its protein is CASSFISGTDTQYF.

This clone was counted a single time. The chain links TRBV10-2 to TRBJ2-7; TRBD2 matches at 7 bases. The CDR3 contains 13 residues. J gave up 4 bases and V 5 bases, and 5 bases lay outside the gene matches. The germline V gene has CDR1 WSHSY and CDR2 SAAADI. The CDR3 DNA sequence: TGCGCCAGCAGTACTAGCGCTAGGTACGAGCAGTACTTC. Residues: CASSTSARYEQYF.

The CDR3 DNA reads TGTGCCAGCAGCTTAACGGTGAACACTGAAGCTTTCTTT. Its protein is CASSLTVNTEAFF. The chain recombines TRBV7-3 with TRBJ1-1; no clear D. Germline V gene data show CDR1 as SGHTA and CDR2 as FQGTGA. V lost 0 bases and J 0 bases, leaving 2 bases between the germline ends. The CDR3 contains 13 residues.

CDR3 sequence reads: CASILTATSISSGANVLTF. The CDR3 nucleotides read TGTGCCAGCATATTGACAGCCACCAGCATCAGCTCTGGGGCCAACGTCCTGACTTTC. The V and J genes are TRBV5-4 and TRBJ2-6, with D tentatively TRBD1 (5 bases). There are 19 residues in the CDR3. Germline CDR1 is SGHNT and CDR2 is YYREEE (reference sequence). V lost 6 bases, J lost 0 bases, and 22 bases lay in between.

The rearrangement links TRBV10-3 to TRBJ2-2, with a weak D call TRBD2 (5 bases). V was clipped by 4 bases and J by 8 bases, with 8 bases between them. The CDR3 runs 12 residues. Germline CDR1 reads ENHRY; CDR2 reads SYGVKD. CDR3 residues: CAISASGGELFF. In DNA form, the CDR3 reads TGTGCCATCAGTGCGTCGGGAGGGGAGCTGTTTTTT.

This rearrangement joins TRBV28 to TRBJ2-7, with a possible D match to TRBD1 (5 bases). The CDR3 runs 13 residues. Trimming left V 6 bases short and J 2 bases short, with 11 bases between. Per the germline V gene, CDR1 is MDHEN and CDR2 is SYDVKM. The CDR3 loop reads CASRNRPTYEQYF. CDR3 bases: TGTGCCAGCAGGAACAGGCCCACCTACGAGCAGTACTTC.

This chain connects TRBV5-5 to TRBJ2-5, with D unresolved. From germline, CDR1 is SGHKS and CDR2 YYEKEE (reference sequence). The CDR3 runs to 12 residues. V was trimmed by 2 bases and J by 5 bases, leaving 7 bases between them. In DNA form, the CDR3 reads TGTGCCAGCAGCTTTCCTGGGGAGACCCAGTACTTC. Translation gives CASSFPGETQYF.

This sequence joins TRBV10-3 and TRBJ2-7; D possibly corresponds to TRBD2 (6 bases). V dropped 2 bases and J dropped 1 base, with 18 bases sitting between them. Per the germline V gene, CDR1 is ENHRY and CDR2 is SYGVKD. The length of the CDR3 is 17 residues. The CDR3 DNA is TGTGCCATCAGTGAGGGAAGTATACGGGGGACTTCCTACGAGCAGTACTTC. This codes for CAISEGSIRGTSYEQYF.

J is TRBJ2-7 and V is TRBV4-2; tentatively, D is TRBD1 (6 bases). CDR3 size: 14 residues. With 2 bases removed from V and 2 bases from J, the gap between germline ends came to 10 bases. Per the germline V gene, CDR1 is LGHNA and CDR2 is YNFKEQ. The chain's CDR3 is CASSQLQGPYEQYF. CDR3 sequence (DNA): TGTGCCAGCAGCCAACTACAGGGTCCCTACGAGCAGTACTTC.

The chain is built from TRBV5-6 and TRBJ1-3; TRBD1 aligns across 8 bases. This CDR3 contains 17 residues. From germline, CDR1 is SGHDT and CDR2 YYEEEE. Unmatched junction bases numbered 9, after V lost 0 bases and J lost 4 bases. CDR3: CASSLVGQARSGNTIYF. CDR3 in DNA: TGTGCCAGCAGCTTGGTGGGACAGGCTCGGTCCGGAAACACCATATATTTT.

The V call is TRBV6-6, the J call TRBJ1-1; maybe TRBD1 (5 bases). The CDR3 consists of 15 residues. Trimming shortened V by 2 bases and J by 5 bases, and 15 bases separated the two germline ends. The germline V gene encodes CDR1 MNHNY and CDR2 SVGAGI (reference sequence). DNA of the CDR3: TGTGCCAGCAGTTACCCCCAGGGAGGTTGGACTGAAGCTTTCTTT. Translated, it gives CASSYPQGGWTEAFF.

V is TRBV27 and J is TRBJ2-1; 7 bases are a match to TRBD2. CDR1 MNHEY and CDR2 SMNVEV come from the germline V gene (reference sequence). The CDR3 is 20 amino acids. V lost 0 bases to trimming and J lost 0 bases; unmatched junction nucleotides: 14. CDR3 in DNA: TGTGCCAGCAGTTTATCTGGGCGGGAGCGTCTCCCGAGCTCCTACAATGAGCAGTTCTTC. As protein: CASSLSGRERLPSSYNEQFF.

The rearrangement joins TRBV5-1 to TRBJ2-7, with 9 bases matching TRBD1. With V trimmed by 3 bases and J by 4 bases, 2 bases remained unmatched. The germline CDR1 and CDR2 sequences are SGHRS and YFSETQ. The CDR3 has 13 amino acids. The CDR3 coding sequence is TGCGCCAGCAGCTGGGGGACAGGGTACGAGCAGTACTTC. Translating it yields CASSWGTGYEQYF.

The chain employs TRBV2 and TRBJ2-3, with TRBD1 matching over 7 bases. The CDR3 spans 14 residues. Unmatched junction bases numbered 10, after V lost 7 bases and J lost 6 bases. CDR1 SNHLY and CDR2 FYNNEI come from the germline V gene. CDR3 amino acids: CASTLSRGQDTQYF. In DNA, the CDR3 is TGTGCCAGCACCCTATCCAGGGGACAGGATACGCAGTATTTT.

CDR3 residues: CASNPPLARGESGNTIYF. In DNA form, the CDR3 reads TGTGCCAGCAACCCCCCCCTGGCTAGGGGGGAGTCTGGAAACACCATATATTTT. The V and J genes are TRBV2 and TRBJ1-3, with TRBD1 as a possible D gene (6 bases). V dropped 7 bases and J dropped 1 base, with 23 bases sitting between them. In germline, CDR1 is SNHLY, CDR2 FYNNEI. The CDR3 sequence is 18 residues long. Drawing the rest from reference TRBV2 and TRBJ1-3, the complete variable domain is EPEVTQTPSHQVTQMGQEVILRCVPISNHLYFYWYRQILGQKVEFLVSFYNNEISEKSEIFDDQFSVERPDGSNFTLKIRSTKLEDSAMYFCASNPPLARGESGNTIYFGEGSWLTVV.

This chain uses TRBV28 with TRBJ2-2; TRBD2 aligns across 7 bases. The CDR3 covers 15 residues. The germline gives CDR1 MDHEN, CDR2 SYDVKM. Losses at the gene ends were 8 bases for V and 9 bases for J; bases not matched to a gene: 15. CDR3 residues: CASLPPSGAQRELFF. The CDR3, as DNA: TGTGCCAGCTTACCCCCTAGCGGTGCACAAAGGGAGCTGTTTTTT.

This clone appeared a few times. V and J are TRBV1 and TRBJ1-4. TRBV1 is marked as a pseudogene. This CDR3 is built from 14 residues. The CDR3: CTSSRRAYNEKLFF. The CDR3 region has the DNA TGCACCAGCAGTCGGCGAGCCTATAATGAAAAACTGTTTTTT.

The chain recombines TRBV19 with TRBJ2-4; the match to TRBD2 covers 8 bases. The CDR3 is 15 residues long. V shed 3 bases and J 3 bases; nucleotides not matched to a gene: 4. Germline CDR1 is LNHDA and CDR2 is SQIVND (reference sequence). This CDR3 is CASSIGGTSKNIQYF. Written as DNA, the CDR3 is TGTGCCAGTAGTATTGGGGGGACTAGCAAAAACATTCAGTACTTC.

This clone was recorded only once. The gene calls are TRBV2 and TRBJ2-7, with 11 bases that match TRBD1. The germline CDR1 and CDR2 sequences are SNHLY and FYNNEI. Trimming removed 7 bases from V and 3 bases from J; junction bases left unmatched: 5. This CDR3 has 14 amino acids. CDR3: CASNGQGAIYEQYF. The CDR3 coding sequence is TGTGCCAGCAATGGACAGGGGGCTATCTACGAGCAGTACTTC.

The DNA of the CDR3 is TGTGCCAGCAGCCTCAGAGGGACAAATCTCTACAATGAGCAGTTCTTC. It codes for CASSLRGTNLYNEQFF. The chain joins TRBV7-8 to TRBJ2-1, with a tentative D call TRBD1 (6 bases). CDR1 and CDR2 (germline): SGHVS, FQNEAQ. This CDR3 region has 16 residues. With 5 bases removed from V and 3 bases from J, the gap between germline ends came to 17 bases.

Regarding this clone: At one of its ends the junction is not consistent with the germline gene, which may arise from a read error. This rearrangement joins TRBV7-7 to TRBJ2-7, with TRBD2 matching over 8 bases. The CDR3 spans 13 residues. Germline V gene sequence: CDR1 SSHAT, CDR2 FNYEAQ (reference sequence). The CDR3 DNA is TGTGCTAGCAGCAGAGGTGCGGGAGGCGAGCAGTACTTC. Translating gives CASSRGAGGEQYF.

DNA for the CDR3: TGTGCCAGCAGTTTAGGGACAGCATTTAGTGAGCAGTTCTTC. Translating gives CASSLGTAFSEQFF. This chain joins TRBV6-6 and TRBJ2-1; 7 bases are shared with TRBD1. This CDR3 spans 14 amino acids. V shed 4 bases and J 9 bases; nucleotides not matched to a gene: 9. Germline CDR1 is MNHNY and CDR2 is SVGAGI (reference sequence).

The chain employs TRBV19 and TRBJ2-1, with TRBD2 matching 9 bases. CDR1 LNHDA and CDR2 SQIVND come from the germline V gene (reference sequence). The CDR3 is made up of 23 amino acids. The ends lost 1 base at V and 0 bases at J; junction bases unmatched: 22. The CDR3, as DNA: TGTGCCAGTAGTATAGGACGGATTAGACTAGCGGAAGACCCAATTAGCTCCTACAATGAGCAGTTCTTC. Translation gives CASSIGRIRLAEDPISSYNEQFF. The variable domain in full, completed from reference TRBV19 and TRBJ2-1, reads DGGITQSPKYLFRKEGQNVTLSCEQNLNHDAMYWYRQDPGQGLRLIYYSQIVNDFQKGDIAEGYSVSREKKESFPLTVTSAQKNPTAFYLCASSIGRIRLAEDPISSYNEQFFGPGTRLTVL.

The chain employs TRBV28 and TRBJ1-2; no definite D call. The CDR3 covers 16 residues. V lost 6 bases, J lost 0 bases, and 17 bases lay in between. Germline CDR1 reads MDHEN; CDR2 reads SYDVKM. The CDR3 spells CASSAVDPLSNYGYTF. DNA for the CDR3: TGTGCCAGCAGCGCCGTGGACCCTCTTTCTAACTATGGCTACACCTTC.

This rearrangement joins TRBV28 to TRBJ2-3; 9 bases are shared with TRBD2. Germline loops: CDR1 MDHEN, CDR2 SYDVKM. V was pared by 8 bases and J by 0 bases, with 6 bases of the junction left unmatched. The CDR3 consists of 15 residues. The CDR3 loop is CASGLAGVSTDTQYF. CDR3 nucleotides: TGTGCCAGCGGCTTAGCGGGAGTCAGCACAGATACGCAGTATTTT.

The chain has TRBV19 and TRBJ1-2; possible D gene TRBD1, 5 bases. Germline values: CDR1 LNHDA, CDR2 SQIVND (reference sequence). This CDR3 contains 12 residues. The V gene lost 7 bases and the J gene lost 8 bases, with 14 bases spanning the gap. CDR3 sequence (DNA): TGTGCCAGTATGACAGTCCTCGGGGGCTACACCTTC. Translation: CASMTVLGGYTF.

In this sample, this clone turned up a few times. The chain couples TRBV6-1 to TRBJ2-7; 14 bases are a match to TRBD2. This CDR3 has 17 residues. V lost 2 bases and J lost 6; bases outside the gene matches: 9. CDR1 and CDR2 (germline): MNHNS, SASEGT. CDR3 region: CASSEYGTSGSQGEQYF. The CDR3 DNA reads TGTGCCAGCAGTGAATATGGGACTAGCGGGAGCCAAGGCGAGCAGTACTTC.

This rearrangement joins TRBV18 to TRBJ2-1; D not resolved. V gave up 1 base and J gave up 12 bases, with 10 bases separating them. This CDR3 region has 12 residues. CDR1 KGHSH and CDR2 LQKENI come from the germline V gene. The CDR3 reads CASSPLQEVQFF. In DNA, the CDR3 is TGTGCCAGCTCACCACTACAAGAGGTGCAGTTCTTC.